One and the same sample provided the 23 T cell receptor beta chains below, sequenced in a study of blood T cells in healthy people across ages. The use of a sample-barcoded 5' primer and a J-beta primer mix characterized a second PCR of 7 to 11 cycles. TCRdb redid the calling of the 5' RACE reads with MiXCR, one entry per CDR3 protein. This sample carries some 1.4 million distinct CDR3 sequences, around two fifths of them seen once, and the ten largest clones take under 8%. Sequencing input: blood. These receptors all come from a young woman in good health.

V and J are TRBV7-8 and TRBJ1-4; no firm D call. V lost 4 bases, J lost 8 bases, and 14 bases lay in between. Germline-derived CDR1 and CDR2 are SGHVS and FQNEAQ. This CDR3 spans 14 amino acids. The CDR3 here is CASSWDTSGEKLFF. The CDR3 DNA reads TGTGCCAGCAGCTGGGATACGAGCGGCGAAAAACTGTTTTTT.

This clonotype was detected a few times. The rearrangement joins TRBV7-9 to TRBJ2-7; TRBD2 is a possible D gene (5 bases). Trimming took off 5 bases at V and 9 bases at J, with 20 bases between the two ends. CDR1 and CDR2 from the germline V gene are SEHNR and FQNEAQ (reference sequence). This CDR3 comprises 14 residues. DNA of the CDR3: TGTGCCAGCAGCCGCACCGGCACCGGGGAGCCGCAGTACTTC. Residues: CASSRTGTGEPQYF.

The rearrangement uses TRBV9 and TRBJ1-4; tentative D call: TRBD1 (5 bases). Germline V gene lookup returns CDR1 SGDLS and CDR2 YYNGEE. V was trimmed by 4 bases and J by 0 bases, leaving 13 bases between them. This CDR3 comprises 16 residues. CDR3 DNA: TGTGCCAGCAGCCCCCGTATACAGGCAACTAATGAAAAACTGTTTTTT. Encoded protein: CASSPRIQATNEKLFF.

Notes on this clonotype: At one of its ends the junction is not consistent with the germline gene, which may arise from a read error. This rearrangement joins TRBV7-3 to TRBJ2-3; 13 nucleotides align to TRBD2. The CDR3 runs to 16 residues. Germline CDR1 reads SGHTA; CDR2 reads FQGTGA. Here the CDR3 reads CASSLTSGGVADTQYF. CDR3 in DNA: TGTGCCAGCAGCCTAACTAGCGGGGGGGTGGCAGATACGCAGTATTTT.

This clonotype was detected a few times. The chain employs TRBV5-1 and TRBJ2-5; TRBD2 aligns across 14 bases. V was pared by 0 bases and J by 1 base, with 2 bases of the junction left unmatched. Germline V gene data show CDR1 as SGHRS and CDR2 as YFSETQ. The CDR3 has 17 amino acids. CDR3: CASSLGGLAGVQETQYF. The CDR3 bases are TGCGCCAGCAGCTTGGGGGGACTAGCGGGAGTCCAAGAGACCCAGTACTTC.

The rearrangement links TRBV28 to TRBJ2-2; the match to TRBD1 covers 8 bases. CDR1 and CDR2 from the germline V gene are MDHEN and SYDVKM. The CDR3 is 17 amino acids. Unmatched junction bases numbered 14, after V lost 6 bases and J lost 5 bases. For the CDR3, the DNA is TGTGCCAGCAGAGGTCCCGGGACAGGCCCGGGTACCGGGGAGCTGTTTTTT. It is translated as CASRGPGTGPGTGELFF.

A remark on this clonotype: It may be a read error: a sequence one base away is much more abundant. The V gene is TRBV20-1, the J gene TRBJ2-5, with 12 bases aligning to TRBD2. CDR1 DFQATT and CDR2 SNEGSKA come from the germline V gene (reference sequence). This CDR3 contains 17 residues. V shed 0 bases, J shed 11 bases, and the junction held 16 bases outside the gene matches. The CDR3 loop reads CSARDYSTSGGYNEQYF. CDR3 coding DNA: TGCAGTGCTAGAGATTACTCGACTAGCGGGGGATACAATGAGCAGTACTTC.

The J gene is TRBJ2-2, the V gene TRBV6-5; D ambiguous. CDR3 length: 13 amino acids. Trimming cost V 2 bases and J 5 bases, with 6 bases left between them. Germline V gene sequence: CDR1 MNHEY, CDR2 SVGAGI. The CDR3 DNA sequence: TGTGCCAGCAGTTACATCCGGACCGGGGAGCTGTTTTTT. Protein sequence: CASSYIRTGELFF.

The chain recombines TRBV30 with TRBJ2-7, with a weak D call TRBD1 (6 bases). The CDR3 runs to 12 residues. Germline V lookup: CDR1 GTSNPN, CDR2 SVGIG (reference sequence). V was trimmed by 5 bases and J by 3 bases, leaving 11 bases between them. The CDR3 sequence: CAWGTDSYEQYF. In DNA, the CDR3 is TGTGCCTGGGGAACGGACAGCTACGAGCAGTACTTC.

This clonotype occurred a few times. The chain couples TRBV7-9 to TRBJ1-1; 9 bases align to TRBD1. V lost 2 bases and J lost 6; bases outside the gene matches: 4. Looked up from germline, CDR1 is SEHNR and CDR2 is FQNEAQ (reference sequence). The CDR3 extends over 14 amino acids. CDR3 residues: CASSLTRDRAEAFF. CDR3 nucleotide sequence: TGTGCCAGCAGCTTAACTCGGGACAGGGCTGAAGCTTTCTTT.

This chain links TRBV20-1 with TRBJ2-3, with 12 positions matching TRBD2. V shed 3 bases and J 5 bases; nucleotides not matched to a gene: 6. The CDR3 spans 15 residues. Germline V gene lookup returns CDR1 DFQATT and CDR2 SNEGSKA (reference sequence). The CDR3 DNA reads TGCAGTGCTAGGAAACTAGCGGGGGGCGGAGATACGCAGTATTTT. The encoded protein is CSARKLAGGGDTQYF.

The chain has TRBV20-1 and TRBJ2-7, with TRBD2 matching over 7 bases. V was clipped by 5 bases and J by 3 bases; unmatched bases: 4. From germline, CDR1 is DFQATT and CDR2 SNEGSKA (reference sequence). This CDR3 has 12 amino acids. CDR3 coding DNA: TGCAGTGCTCAACGGGGGGACTACGAGCAGTACTTC. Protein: CSAQRGDYEQYF.

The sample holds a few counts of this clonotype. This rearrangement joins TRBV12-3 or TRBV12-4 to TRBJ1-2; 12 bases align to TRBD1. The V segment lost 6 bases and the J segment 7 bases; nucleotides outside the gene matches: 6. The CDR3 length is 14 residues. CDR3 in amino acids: CASRIGTGGRGYTF. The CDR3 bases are TGTGCCAGCAGAATCGGGACAGGGGGCCGTGGCTACACCTTC.

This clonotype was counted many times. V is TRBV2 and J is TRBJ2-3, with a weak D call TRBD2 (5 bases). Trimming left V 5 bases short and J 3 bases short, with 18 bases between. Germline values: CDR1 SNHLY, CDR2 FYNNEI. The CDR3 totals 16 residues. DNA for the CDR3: TGTGCCAGCAGTCCCCCCGCGGGCCAAATGACAGATACGCAGTATTTT. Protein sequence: CASSPPAGQMTDTQYF.

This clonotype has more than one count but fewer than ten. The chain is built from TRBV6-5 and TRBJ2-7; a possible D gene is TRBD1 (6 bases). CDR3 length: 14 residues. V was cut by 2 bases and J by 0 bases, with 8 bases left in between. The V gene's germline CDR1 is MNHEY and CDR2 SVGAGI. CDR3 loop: CASSYQGYSYEQYF. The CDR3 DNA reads TGTGCCAGCAGTTACCAGGGGTACTCCTACGAGCAGTACTTC.

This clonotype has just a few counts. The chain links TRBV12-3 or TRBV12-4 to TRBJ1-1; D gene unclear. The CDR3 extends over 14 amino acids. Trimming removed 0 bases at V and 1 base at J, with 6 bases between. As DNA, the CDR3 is TGTGCCAGCAGTTTAGCACGAAAGAACACTGAAGCTTTCTTT. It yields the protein CASSLARKNTEAFF.

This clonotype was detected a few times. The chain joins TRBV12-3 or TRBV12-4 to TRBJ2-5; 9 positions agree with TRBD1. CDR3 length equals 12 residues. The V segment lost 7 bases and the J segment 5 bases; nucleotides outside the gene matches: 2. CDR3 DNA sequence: TGTGCCAGCAACGGACAGGGGGAGACCCAGTACTTC. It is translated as CASNGQGETQYF.

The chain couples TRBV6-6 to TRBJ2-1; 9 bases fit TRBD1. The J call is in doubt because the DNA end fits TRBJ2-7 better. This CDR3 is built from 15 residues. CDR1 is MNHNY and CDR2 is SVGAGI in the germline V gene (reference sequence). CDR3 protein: CASSEGQGIYNEQYF. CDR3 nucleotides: TGTGCCAGCAGTGAGGGACAGGGTATCTACAATGAGCAGTACTTC.

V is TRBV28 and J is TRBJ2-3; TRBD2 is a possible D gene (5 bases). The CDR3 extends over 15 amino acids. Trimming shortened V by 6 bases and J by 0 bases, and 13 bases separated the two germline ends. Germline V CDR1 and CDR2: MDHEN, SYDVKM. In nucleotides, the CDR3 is TGTGCCAGCAGCCGCGGACGGGGAAGCACAGATACGCAGTATTTT. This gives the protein CASSRGRGSTDTQYF.

CDR3 amino acids: CSARDFLAGQRETQYF. The CDR3 DNA reads as TGCAGTGCTAGAGATTTCCTAGCGGGGCAACGAGAGACCCAGTACTTC. The chain couples TRBV20-1 to TRBJ2-5; 9 positions agree with TRBD2. The CDR3 runs 16 residues. Germline CDR1 is DFQATT and CDR2 is SNEGSKA (reference sequence). Trimming removed 0 bases from V and 4 bases from J; junction bases left unmatched: 9.

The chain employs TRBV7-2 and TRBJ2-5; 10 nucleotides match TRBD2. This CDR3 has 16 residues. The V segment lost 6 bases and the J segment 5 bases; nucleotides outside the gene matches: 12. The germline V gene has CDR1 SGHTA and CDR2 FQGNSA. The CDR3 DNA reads TGTGCCAGCAGGGTGAATCTAGCGGGAGCTTGGGAGACCCAGTACTTC. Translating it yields CASRVNLAGAWETQYF.

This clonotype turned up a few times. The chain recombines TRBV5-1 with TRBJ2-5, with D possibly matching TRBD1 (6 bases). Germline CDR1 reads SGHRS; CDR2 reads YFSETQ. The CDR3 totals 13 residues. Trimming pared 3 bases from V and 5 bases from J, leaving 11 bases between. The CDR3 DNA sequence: TGCGCCAGCAGCTCGGGACAACTGGAGACCCAGTACTTC. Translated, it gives CASSSGQLETQYF.

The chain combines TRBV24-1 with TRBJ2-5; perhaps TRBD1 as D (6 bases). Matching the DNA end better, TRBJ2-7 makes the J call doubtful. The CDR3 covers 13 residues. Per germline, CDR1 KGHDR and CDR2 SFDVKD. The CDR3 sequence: CATSDFTGNEQYF. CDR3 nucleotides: TGTGCCACCAGTGATTTTACAGGGAACGAGCAGTACTTC.